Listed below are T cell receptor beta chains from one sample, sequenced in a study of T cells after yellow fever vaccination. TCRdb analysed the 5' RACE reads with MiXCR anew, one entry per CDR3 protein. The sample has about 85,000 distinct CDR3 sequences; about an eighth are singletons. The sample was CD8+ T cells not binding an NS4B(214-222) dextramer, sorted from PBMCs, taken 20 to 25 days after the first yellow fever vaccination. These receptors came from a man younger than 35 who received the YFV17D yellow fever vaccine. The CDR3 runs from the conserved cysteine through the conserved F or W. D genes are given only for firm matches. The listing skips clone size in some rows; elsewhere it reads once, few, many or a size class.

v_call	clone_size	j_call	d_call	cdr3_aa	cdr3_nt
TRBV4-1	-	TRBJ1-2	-	CASSQVGADPGYGYTF	TGCGCCAGCAGCCAAGTCGGGGCCGACCCGGGCTATGGCTACACCTTC
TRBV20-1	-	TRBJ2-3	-	CSAPGLTRTDTQYF	TGCAGTGCCCCCGGACTTACCCGCACAGATACGCAGTATTTT
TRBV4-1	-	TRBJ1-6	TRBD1	CASSTGQRNNSPLHF	TGCGCCAGCAGCACGGGACAGAGGAATAATTCACCCCTCCACTTT
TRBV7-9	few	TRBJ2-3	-	CASSLVGSTDTQYF	TGTGCCAGCAGCTTAGTGGGGAGCACAGATACGCAGTATTTT
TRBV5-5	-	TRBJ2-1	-	CASSSPTSSTGHNEQFF	TGTGCCAGCAGCTCCCCAACTTCGAGCACGGGACACAATGAGCAGTTCTTC
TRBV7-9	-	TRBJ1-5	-	CASSLGPGGAQPQHF	TGTGCCAGCAGCTTGGGACCTGGAGGGGCTCAGCCCCAGCATTTT
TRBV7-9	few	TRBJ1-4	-	CASSLDREYEKLFF	TGTGCCAGCAGCTTAGACAGGGAGTATGAAAAACTGTTTTTT
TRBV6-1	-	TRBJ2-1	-	CASSIGTGRLGEQFF	TGTGCCAGCAGTATCGGGACTGGGAGGTTAGGGGAGCAGTTCTTC
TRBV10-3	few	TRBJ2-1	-	CAISGLGGQDSYNEQFF	TGTGCCATCAGTGGCCTTGGCGGGCAGGACTCCTACAATGAGCAGTTCTTC
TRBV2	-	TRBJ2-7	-	CASSERGVTHEQYF	TGTGCCAGCAGTGAAAGGGGAGTGACTCACGAGCAGTACTTC
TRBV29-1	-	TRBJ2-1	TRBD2	CSLTGGGKQFF	TGCAGCTTAACTGGGGGGGGAAAACAGTTCTTC
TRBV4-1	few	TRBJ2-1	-	CASSQVPKGANEQFF	TGCGCCAGCAGCCAAGTTCCGAAAGGGGCTAATGAGCAGTTCTTC
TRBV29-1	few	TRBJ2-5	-	CSVELGRGSQETQYF	TGCAGCGTTGAACTCGGCAGGGGTTCCCAAGAGACCCAGTACTTC
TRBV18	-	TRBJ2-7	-	CASSPTNRTVSYEQYF	TGTGCCAGCTCACCTACCAACCGGACGGTCTCCTACGAGCAGTACTTC
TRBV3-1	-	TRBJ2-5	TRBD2	CASSPELAGVQETQYF	TGTGCCAGCAGCCCAGAACTAGCGGGGGTCCAAGAGACCCAGTACTTC
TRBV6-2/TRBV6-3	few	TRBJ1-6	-	CASRRQERLPLHF	TGTGCCAGCAGGCGCCAGGAACGATTACCCCTCCACTTT
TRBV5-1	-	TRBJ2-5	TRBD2	CASSSGLAGIETQYF	TGCGCCAGCAGTTCCGGACTAGCGGGGATAGAGACCCAGTACTTC
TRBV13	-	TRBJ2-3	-	CASRFGGSSTDTQYF	TGTGCCAGCAGGTTCGGGGGTTCTAGCACAGATACGCAGTATTTT
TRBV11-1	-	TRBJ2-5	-	CASSPITGTTETQETQYF	TGTGCCAGCAGCCCGATTACAGGGACCACGGAAACCCAAGAGACCCAGTACTTC
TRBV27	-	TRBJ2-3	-	CASSLFRASTDTQYF	TGTGCCAGCAGTTTATTCAGGGCATCAACAGATACGCAGTATTTT
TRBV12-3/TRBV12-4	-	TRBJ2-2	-	CASRRPYSVPGELFF	TGTGCCAGCAGAAGACCATACAGCGTACCCGGGGAGCTGTTTTTT
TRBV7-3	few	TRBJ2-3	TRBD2	CASSRLAGGYTDTQYF	TGTGCCAGCAGCCGACTAGCGGGGGGATACACAGATACGCAGTATTTT
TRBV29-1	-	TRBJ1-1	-	CSVDGTPTSRTEAFF	TGCAGCGTCGATGGGACGCCCACGTCCCGAACTGAAGCTTTCTTT
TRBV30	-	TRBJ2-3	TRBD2	CAWGLAGPTDTQYF	TGTGCCTGGGGACTAGCGGGGCCCACAGATACGCAGTATTTT
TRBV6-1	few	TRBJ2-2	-	CASSRTANTGELFF	TGTGCCAGCAGTAGAACGGCGAACACCGGGGAGCTGTTTTTT
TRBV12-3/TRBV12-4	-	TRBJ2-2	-	CASSPPGTGELFF	TGTGCCAGCAGCCCGCCCGGGACCGGGGAGCTGTTTTTT
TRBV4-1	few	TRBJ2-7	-	CASSQDPAGKRGVEQYF	TGCGCCAGCAGCCAAGATCCGGCGGGGAAAAGGGGTGTCGAGCAGTACTTC
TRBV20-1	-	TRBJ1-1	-	CSAETGGTEAFF	TGCAGTGCTGAGACAGGAGGCACTGAAGCTTTCTTT
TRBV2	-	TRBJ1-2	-	CASSQQGGSANYGYTF	TGTGCCAGCAGTCAGCAGGGAGGAAGTGCTAACTATGGCTACACCTTC
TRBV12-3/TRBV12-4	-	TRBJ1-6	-	CASSLGYNSPLHF	TGTGCCAGCAGTTTGGGGTATAATTCACCCCTCCACTTT